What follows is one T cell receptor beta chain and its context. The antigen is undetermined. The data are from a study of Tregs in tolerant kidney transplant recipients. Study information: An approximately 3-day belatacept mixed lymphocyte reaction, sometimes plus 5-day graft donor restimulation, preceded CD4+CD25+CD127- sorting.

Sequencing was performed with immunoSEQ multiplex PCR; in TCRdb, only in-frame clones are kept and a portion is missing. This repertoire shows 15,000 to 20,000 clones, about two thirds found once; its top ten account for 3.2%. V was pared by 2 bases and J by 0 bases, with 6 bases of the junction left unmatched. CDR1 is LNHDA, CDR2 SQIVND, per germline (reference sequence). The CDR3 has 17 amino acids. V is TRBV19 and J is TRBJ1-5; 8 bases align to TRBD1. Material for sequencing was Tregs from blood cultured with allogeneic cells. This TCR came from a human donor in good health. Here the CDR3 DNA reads TGTGCCAGTAGTATATATGGGACAGGTTATAGCAATCAGCCCCAGCATTTT. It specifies CASSIYGTGYSNQPQHF.